These 15 T cell receptor beta chains share one sample of origin, sequenced in a study of Tregs in tolerant kidney transplant recipients. The nonmyeloablative bone marrow transplants came from related graft donors, with transient mixed chimerism. Clones were sequenced by immunoSEQ multiplex PCR, and TCRdb holds only the in-frame ones, with some missing. The table has nearly 50,000 clones, roughly nine tenths seen once. The starting material was CD8+ T cells from blood (PBMCs), obtained 12 months after the transplant. Receptors originate from a human patient who received a combined kidney and bone marrow transplant. Some of the T cells might come from the graft donor.

This clone was seen a single time. The V gene is TRBV7-9, the J gene TRBJ1-1; D perhaps matches TRBD1 (5 bases). The CDR3 contains 14 residues. The germline gives CDR1 SEHNR, CDR2 FQNEAQ (reference sequence). V was pared by 3 bases and J by 5 bases, with 13 bases between. The CDR3 DNA reads TGTGCCAGCAGCTTGGAGACTAGGGGAACTGAAGCTTTCTTT. Its translation: CASSLETRGTEAFF.

This chain uses TRBV4-3 with TRBJ2-1, with D possibly TRBD2 on 5 matching bases. CDR1 LGHNA and CDR2 YSLEER come from the germline V gene. This CDR3 comprises 15 residues. V was trimmed by 0 bases and J by 3 bases, leaving 9 bases between them. CDR3 in amino acids: CASSQDGRDYNEQFF. The DNA for the CDR3 is TGCGCCAGCAGCCAAGACGGACGGGACTACAATGAGCAGTTCTTC.

V and J are TRBV9 and TRBJ1-1; unclear D gene. Between the trimmed V and J ends, which lost 5 bases and 5 bases, there was a span of 13 bases. The CDR3 has 13 residues. Germline CDR1 is SGDLS and CDR2 is YYNGEE. This CDR3 reads CASSPHGGTEAFF. CDR3 DNA sequence: TGTGCCAGCAGTCCTCACGGCGGGACTGAAGCTTTCTTT.

This clone was counted a single time. The rearrangement uses TRBV9 and TRBJ2-7, with D tentatively TRBD1 (5 bases). Per the germline V gene, CDR1 is SGDLS and CDR2 is YYNGEE. This CDR3 spans 14 amino acids. The germline V and J ends were trimmed by 4 bases and 3 bases, with 14 bases remaining between them. CDR3 region: CASSPATGHYEQYF. For the CDR3, the DNA is TGTGCCAGCAGCCCGGCCACCGGACACTACGAGCAGTACTTC.

This clone showed up just once. The gene calls are TRBV11-2 and TRBJ2-7; D may be TRBD1 (5 bases). With 0 bases removed from V and 4 bases from J, the gap between germline ends came to 13 bases. Germline V gene data show CDR1 as SGHAT and CDR2 as FQNNGV. The CDR3 is 15 amino acids. In DNA form, the CDR3 reads TGTGCCAGCAGCTTAGACCCAGGGTCATCATACGAGCAGTACTTC. Translating gives CASSLDPGSSYEQYF.

This chain joins TRBV13 and TRBJ2-7; TRBD1 agrees at 7 bases. Germline loops: CDR1 PRHDT, CDR2 FYEKMQ (reference sequence). The CDR3 extends over 13 amino acids. Trimming removed 6 bases from V and 0 bases from J; junction bases left unmatched: 2. This CDR3 reads CASRTGSSYEQYF. The CDR3 DNA reads as TGTGCCAGCAGGACAGGGAGCTCCTACGAGCAGTACTTC.

The rearrangement joins TRBV4-3 to TRBJ2-3, with D perhaps TRBD2 (6 bases). Germline values: CDR1 LGHNA, CDR2 YSLEER. V was cut by 0 bases and J by 6 bases, with 13 bases left in between. This CDR3 is 15 amino acids long. CDR3 DNA: TGCGCCAGCAGCCAAGAGGGGAGGACGGGGGATACGCAGTATTTT. Translation: CASSQEGRTGDTQYF.

The V gene is TRBV6-5, the J gene TRBJ1-1; 9 nucleotides line up with TRBD1. This CDR3 region has 15 residues. Germline lookup yields CDR1 MNHEY and CDR2 SVGAGI. Trimming removed 0 bases from V and 3 bases from J; junction bases left unmatched: 2. CDR3 in DNA: TGTGCCAGCAGTTACTCGACAGGGGGGGACACTGAAGCTTTCTTT. It is translated as CASSYSTGGDTEAFF.

The rearrangement joins TRBV6-1 to TRBJ2-7; weak D call: TRBD1 (5 bases). The CDR3 consists of 14 residues. The germline CDR1 and CDR2 sequences are MNHNS and SASEGT. V lost 2 bases and J 6 bases, leaving 14 bases between the germline ends. The CDR3 loop reads CASSELIHQGEQYF. DNA of the CDR3: TGTGCCAGCAGTGAATTAATACATCAGGGCGAGCAGTACTTC.

The J gene is TRBJ1-3, the V gene TRBV7-8, with a weak D call TRBD1 (5 bases). CDR1 and CDR2 (germline): SGHVS, FQNEAQ. V was trimmed by 1 base and J by 4 bases, leaving 20 bases between them. The CDR3 contains 18 residues. The CDR3 region is CASSLEAGRGYSGNTIYF. CDR3 DNA: TGTGCCAGCAGCTTAGAGGCGGGGAGGGGCTACTCCGGAAACACCATATATTTT.

The CDR3 here is CASSLEWPASGGAADTQYF. The CDR3 nucleotides read TGTGCCAGCAGCTTAGAGTGGCCGGCTAGCGGGGGGGCCGCAGATACGCAGTATTTT. V gene TRBV7-6 combines with J gene TRBJ2-3; TRBD2 agrees at 12 bases. V was pared by 1 base and J by 4 bases, with 12 bases of the junction left unmatched. Germline CDR1 and CDR2: SGHVS and FNYEAQ. The CDR3 sequence is 19 residues long.

The chain couples TRBV13 to TRBJ2-3; TRBD2 aligns across 11 bases. Germline V gene sequence: CDR1 PRHDT, CDR2 FYEKMQ (reference sequence). Germline trimming cut 3 bases from V and 4 bases from J; bases unmatched to any gene: 6. CDR3 length: 16 amino acids. This CDR3 reads CASSFPGLAAADTQYF. CDR3 coding DNA: TGTGCCAGCAGCTTCCCGGGACTAGCGGCAGCAGATACGCAGTATTTT.

The J gene is TRBJ2-3, the V gene TRBV9; weak D call: TRBD1 (6 bases). V dropped 5 bases and J dropped 4 bases, with 11 bases sitting between them. CDR1 is SGDLS, CDR2 YYNGEE, per germline. The CDR3 runs 13 residues. The CDR3 is CASSGGVADTQYF. The CDR3 DNA reads as TGTGCCAGCAGTGGGGGCGTAGCAGATACGCAGTATTTT. Using reference TRBV9 and TRBJ2-3 for the parts outside the CDR3, the full variable domain is DSGVTQTPKHLITATGQRVTLRCSPRSGDLSVYWYQQSLDQGLQFLIQYYNGEERAKGNILERFSAQQFPDLHSELNLSSLELGDSALYFCASSGGVADTQYFGPGTRLTVL.

The V call is TRBV13, the J call TRBJ1-2; TRBD1 agrees at 9 bases. V trimming: 4 bases; J trimming: 6 bases; junction bases outside the gene matches: 3. Germline V lookup: CDR1 PRHDT, CDR2 FYEKMQ (reference sequence). This CDR3 is 13 amino acids long. The CDR3 protein is CASSSGQGDGYTF. CDR3 nucleotides: TGTGCCAGCAGCTCGGGACAGGGAGATGGCTACACCTTC.

This chain links TRBV4-3 with TRBJ2-7, with D perhaps TRBD2 (6 bases). The CDR3 has 16 amino acids. V lost 0 bases and J 1 base, leaving 13 bases between the germline ends. The germline gives CDR1 LGHNA, CDR2 YSLEER. CDR3 nucleotides: TGCGCCAGCAGCCAAGAAGGAGGGGTAGGGTCCTACGAGCAGTACTTC. Its protein is CASSQEGGVGSYEQYF.